Included here is one T cell receptor beta chain sequence, with context. This sample stems from a study of blood T cell repertoires in COVID-19. Germline lookup yields CDR1 SGHRS and CDR2 YFSETQ. V was pared by 4 bases and J by 1 base, with 4 bases of the junction left unmatched. This CDR3 spans 14 amino acids. Per the authors' pipeline: Reference gene primer amplification yielded estimated nucleated cell counts. Some clones are missing from TCRdb's copy, which holds only in-frame ones; the method was immunoSEQ multiplex PCR. The DNA gave D and trimming, while V, J and clone size come from that table. The sample consists of 120,000 to 150,000 clones, 80% of them appearing once.

The sample taken for sequencing was peripheral blood. The V and J genes are TRBV5-1 and TRBJ1-1; 7 bases agree with TRBD1. The TCR sequence derives from a man aged 60 to 69 with active or convalescent COVID-19. CDR3 nucleotide sequence: TGCGCCAGCAGCCCCTGGGACAGGAACACTGAAGCTTTCTTT. Its translation is CASSPWDRNTEAFF.